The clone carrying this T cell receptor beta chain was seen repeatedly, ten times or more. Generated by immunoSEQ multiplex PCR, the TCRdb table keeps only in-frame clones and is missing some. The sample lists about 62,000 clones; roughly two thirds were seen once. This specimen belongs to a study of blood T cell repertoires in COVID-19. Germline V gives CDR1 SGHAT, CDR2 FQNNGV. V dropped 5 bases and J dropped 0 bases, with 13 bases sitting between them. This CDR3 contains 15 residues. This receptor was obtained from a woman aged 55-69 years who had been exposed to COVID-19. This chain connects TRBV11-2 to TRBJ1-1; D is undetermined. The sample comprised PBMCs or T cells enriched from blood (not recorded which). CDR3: CASSRLWPLNTEAFF. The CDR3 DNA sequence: TGTGCCAGCAGCCGACTCTGGCCGCTGAACACTGAAGCTTTCTTT.